This paragraph reports one TCR beta chain. Authors' analysis steps: Nucleated cell number was recorded as an estimate derived from reference gene primer amplification. TCRdb's table, derived via immunoSEQ multiplex PCR, lists solely in-frame clones and lacks some. That table is the source of V, J and clone size, and D and trimming were worked out from the DNA. The table lists just over 250,000 clones, approximately 89% of them singletons. This entry is derived from a study of blood T cell repertoires in COVID-19. About the study: Some COVID-19 samples were acute and others convalescent; all came from the United States, Italy and Spain. The cDNA or gDNA used as material had been derived from T cells, B-cell-depleted T cells, or PBMCs.

The CDR3 contains 11 residues. CDR1 and CDR2 from the germline V gene are SQVTM and ANQGSEA. Trimming removed 7 bases from V and 7 bases from J, with 13 bases in between. The sequenced material came from peripheral blood. This sequence joins TRBV29-1 and TRBJ1-1; TRBD1 is a possible D gene (5 bases). The origin of this receptor is a man in his forties or fifties who had recovered from COVID-19. CDR3 amino acids: CSAREGIEAFF. As DNA, the CDR3 is TGCAGCGCAAGGGAGGGGATTGAAGCTTTCTTT.